This entry lists 25 T cell receptor beta chains sequenced from one sample in a study of control samples from healthy donors and cancer patients. Method: immunoSEQ multiplex PCR; TCRdb's copy keeps in-frame clones and lacks some. This sample carries roughly 120,000 clones, approximately 92% of them seen once, and the ten largest clones take 1% to 1.4%. The sequencing input was PBMCs. The receptor set was obtained from a woman aged 50 to 60 with colorectal cancer.

The CDR3 sequence: CASSGTSGSETQYF. The CDR3 DNA reads as TGTGCCAGCAGCGGGACTAGCGGGAGTGAGACCCAGTACTTC. The chain carries TRBV9 and TRBJ2-5, with 13 bases lining up with TRBD2. The germline V gene has CDR1 SGDLS and CDR2 YYNGEE. The CDR3 runs 14 residues. The junction had 1 base not matched to a gene; V was cut back by 3 bases and J by 5 bases.

This chain uses TRBV4-1 with TRBJ1-2, with D possibly being TRBD1 (5 bases). The V gene's germline CDR1 is MGHRA and CDR2 YSYEKL. The length of the CDR3 is 16 residues. Trimming took off 1 base at V and 4 bases at J, with 16 bases between the two ends. This CDR3 is CASSQADFGTAYGYTF. CDR3 nucleotide sequence: TGCGCCAGCAGCCAAGCCGACTTCGGGACGGCCTATGGCTACACCTTC.

J is TRBJ1-4 and V is TRBV3-1 (or the pseudogene TRBV3-2), with 7 bases that match TRBD1. Germline trimming cut 6 bases from V and 5 bases from J; bases unmatched to any gene: 6. The CDR3 extends over 14 amino acids. Germline V gene sequence: CDR1 LGHDT, CDR2 YNNKEL (reference sequence). CDR3 sequence reads: CASRPDRANEKLFF. The DNA of the CDR3 is TGTGCCAGCAGACCCGACAGGGCGAATGAAAAACTGTTTTTT.

The V call is TRBV24-1, the J call TRBJ2-3; TRBD1 might be the D (5 bases). Germline V gene data show CDR1 as KGHDR and CDR2 as SFDVKD. The CDR3 runs 15 residues. Trimming stripped 9 bases from V and 2 bases from J, with 17 bases between. The CDR3 protein is CATGRRTGSTDTQYF. The CDR3 DNA reads as TGTGCCACCGGACGAAGAACAGGTTCCACAGATACGCAGTATTTT.

This CDR3 is CASSEPMTETQYF. The CDR3 DNA reads as TGTGCCAGCAGTGAACCTATGACAGAGACCCAGTACTTC. The chain combines TRBV6-1 with TRBJ2-5; no clear D. The CDR3 is 13 residues long. Trimming stripped 2 bases from V and 4 bases from J, with 8 bases between. The germline CDR1 and CDR2 sequences are MNHNS and SASEGT.

CDR3 DNA sequence: TGTGCCACCAGCTTAGGACAGACGAACACTGAAGCTTTCTTT. This gives the protein CATSLGQTNTEAFF. This rearrangement joins TRBV15 to TRBJ1-1; D is possibly TRBD1 (6 bases). Trimming left V 5 bases short and J 1 base short, with 11 bases between. Germline V gene lookup returns CDR1 LNHNV and CDR2 YYDKDF (reference sequence). The length of the CDR3 is 14 residues.

The gene calls are TRBV24-1 and TRBJ2-1; D is unclear. The CDR3 is 17 residues long. Per germline, CDR1 KGHDR and CDR2 SFDVKD. V gave up 3 bases and J gave up 6 bases, with 20 bases separating them. CDR3 sequence: CATSDPSLGSSSNEQFF. DNA of the CDR3: TGTGCCACCAGTGATCCCTCTCTGGGTTCGAGCAGCAATGAGCAGTTCTTC.

The V gene is TRBV7-9, the J gene TRBJ1-1; tentative D call: TRBD1 (5 bases). The germline gives CDR1 SEHNR, CDR2 FQNEAQ (reference sequence). The CDR3 sequence is 13 residues long. V dropped 7 bases and J dropped 5 bases, with 14 bases sitting between them. CDR3 residues: CASIDSGRTEAFF. CDR3 nucleotides: TGTGCCAGCATTGACAGCGGGCGAACTGAAGCTTTCTTT. Full variable domain (remainder filled in from reference TRBV7-9 and TRBJ1-1): DTGVSQNPRHKITKRGQNVTFRCDPISEHNRLYWYRQTLGQGPEFLTYFQNEAQLEKSRLLSDRFSAERPKGSFSTLEIQRTEQGDSAMYLCASIDSGRTEAFFGQGTRLTVV.

This clone was detected once. The chain has TRBV11-1 and TRBJ2-1; TRBD2 aligns across 14 bases. This CDR3 region has 16 residues. Germline lookup yields CDR1 SGHAT and CDR2 FQDESV (reference sequence). With 4 bases clipped from V and 5 bases from J, the junction kept 4 bases outside the gene matches. CDR3 sequence reads: CASSSGLAGGNNEQFF. The CDR3 bases are TGTGCCAGCAGCTCCGGACTAGCGGGGGGCAACAATGAGCAGTTCTTC.

The rearrangement links TRBV5-1 to TRBJ2-7; D is undetermined. Germline CDR1 is SGHRS and CDR2 is YFSETQ. CDR3 length equals 12 residues. Trimming removed 1 base from V and 2 bases from J, with 4 bases in between. This chain's CDR3 is CASSLNPYEQYF. CDR3 nucleotide sequence: TGCGCCAGCAGCTTGAACCCCTACGAGCAGTACTTC.

This clone was seen a single time. The chain has TRBV19 and TRBJ2-3; possibly TRBD2 for D (6 bases). Trimming removed 6 bases from V and 2 bases from J, with 12 bases in between. The germline gives CDR1 LNHDA, CDR2 SQIVND (reference sequence). This CDR3 has 14 residues. The CDR3 DNA follows: TGTGCCAGTAGGAATAGCGGATTCACAGATACGCAGTATTTT. Translated, it gives CASRNSGFTDTQYF.

Concerning this clone: A much bigger clone sits one base away, suggesting this may be a read error. Other nucleotide sequences from this sample produce the same CDR3. The V and J genes are TRBV3-1 (or the pseudogene TRBV3-2) and TRBJ2-2; no clear D gene. Germline V gene lookup returns CDR1 LGHDT and CDR2 YNNKEL (reference sequence). This CDR3 contains 14 residues. Trimming shortened V by 5 bases and J by 7 bases, and 14 bases separated the two germline ends. This CDR3 is CASSSRVSGGELFF. CDR3 DNA sequence: TGTGCCAGCAGCTCCCGAGTCTCGGGCGGGGAGCTGTTTTTT.

This chain connects TRBV7-8 to TRBJ2-1, with TRBD2 as a possible D gene (5 bases). The germline gives CDR1 SGHVS, CDR2 FQNEAQ. CDR3 length equals 14 residues. Trimming took 1 base from V and 5 from J, leaving 9 bases between them. CDR3: CASSLVTTHNEQFF. CDR3 nucleotides: TGTGCCAGCAGCTTAGTGACTACCCACAATGAGCAGTTCTTC.

V gene TRBV19 combines with J gene TRBJ1-5; TRBD1 matches 7 bases. Germline-derived CDR1 and CDR2 are LNHDA and SQIVND (reference sequence). V shed 6 bases, J shed 4 bases, and the junction held 6 bases outside the gene matches. The CDR3 loop spans 14 amino acids. The CDR3 DNA sequence: TGTGCCAGTAGACCGACAGGGCTTAATCAGCCCCAGCATTTT. Translation gives CASRPTGLNQPQHF.

The gene calls are TRBV5-1 and TRBJ2-7; tentatively, D is TRBD1 (5 bases). This CDR3 has 15 residues. Germline values: CDR1 SGHRS, CDR2 YFSETQ. Trimming left V 3 bases short and J 0 bases short, with 13 bases between. The CDR3 protein is CASSSDDDSSYEQYF. CDR3 DNA sequence: TGCGCCAGCAGCTCTGATGATGACAGCTCCTACGAGCAGTACTTC.

The J gene is TRBJ2-7, the V gene TRBV19, with D tentatively TRBD2 (6 bases). Trimming took off 9 bases at V and 4 bases at J, with 16 bases between the two ends. Looked up from germline, CDR1 is LNHDA and CDR2 is SQIVND (reference sequence). The CDR3 loop spans 13 amino acids. The CDR3 sequence is CASSFLGGYEQYF. Written as DNA, the CDR3 is TGTGCCAGCTCCTTTTTGGGGGGATACGAGCAGTACTTC.

The chain links TRBV12-3 or TRBV12-4 to TRBJ2-1; 8 bases match TRBD1. Trimming cost V 3 bases and J 15 bases; bases outside gene matches: 7. The CDR3 consists of 12 residues. CDR3 region: CASSFTPGGLFF. CDR3 nucleotide sequence: TGTGCCAGCAGTTTTACCCCAGGGGGCCTGTTCTTC.

The chain recombines TRBV19 with TRBJ2-3, with TRBD1 matching 9 bases. The CDR3 consists of 15 residues. Germline V gene data show CDR1 as LNHDA and CDR2 as SQIVND (reference sequence). V shed 4 bases, J shed 0 bases, and the junction held 2 bases outside the gene matches. CDR3 nucleotide sequence: TGTGCCAGTAGTAAGGGACAGGGTAGCACAGATACGCAGTATTTT. Its translation is CASSKGQGSTDTQYF.

V and J are TRBV19 and TRBJ1-5; 9 bases match TRBD1. J gave up 0 bases and V 4 bases, and 7 bases lay outside the gene matches. The CDR3 has 17 residues. Germline V gives CDR1 LNHDA, CDR2 SQIVND (reference sequence). DNA of the CDR3: TGTGCCAGTAGTAAGGACAGGGGCGGATATAGCAATCAGCCCCAGCATTTT. It yields the protein CASSKDRGGYSNQPQHF.

The chain uses TRBV5-1 and TRBJ2-5; 8 nucleotides match TRBD2. Germline V gene lookup returns CDR1 SGHRS and CDR2 YFSETQ. With 5 bases clipped from V and 3 bases from J, the junction kept 12 bases outside the gene matches. The CDR3 is 16 residues long. The DNA for the CDR3 is TGCGCCAGCAGTCCCGGACTAGCTTGGGGGGAAGAGACCCAGTACTTC. Translating gives CASSPGLAWGEETQYF. Full variable domain (rest looked up from reference TRBV5-1 and TRBJ2-5): KAGVTQTPRYLIKTRGQQVTLSCSPISGHRSVSWYQQTPGQGLQFLFEYFSETQRNKGNFPGRFSGRQFSNSRSEMNVSTLELGDSALYLCASSPGLAWGEETQYFGPGTRLLVL.

The sample holds a few counts of this clone. The chain carries TRBV6-5 and TRBJ2-7; possibly TRBD2 for D (6 bases). The V end was cut by 8 bases, the J end by 1 base, with 12 bases between. CDR1 is MNHEY and CDR2 is SVGAGI in the germline V gene. CDR3 size: 13 residues. The CDR3 nucleotides are TGTGCCAGCCTCCGGGGGATATCCTACGAGCAGTACTTC. Translating it yields CASLRGISYEQYF.

On this clone: The identical CDR3 is also encoded by other nucleotide sequences in the sample. The chain has TRBV2 and TRBJ2-1, with D unresolved. Germline lookup yields CDR1 SNHLY and CDR2 FYNNEI. V gave up 9 bases and J gave up 5 bases, with 5 bases separating them. There are 10 residues in the CDR3. The CDR3 nucleotides read TGTGCCAGTGACAACAATGAGCAGTTCTTC. Protein product: CASDNNEQFF.

The chain has TRBV7-9 and TRBJ2-1; D gene ambiguous. The V gene lost 2 bases and the J gene lost 8 bases, with 7 bases spanning the gap. Germline V lookup: CDR1 SEHNR, CDR2 FQNEAQ (reference sequence). The CDR3 sequence is 12 residues long. DNA of the CDR3: TGTGCCAGCAGCTTACTTGCCTATGAGCAGTTCTTC. It encodes CASSLLAYEQFF.

This chain connects TRBV9 to TRBJ2-3; 8 positions match TRBD2. This CDR3 has 16 residues. With V trimmed by 4 bases and J by 0 bases, 7 bases remained unmatched. Germline V lookup: CDR1 SGDLS, CDR2 YYNGEE. The CDR3 loop is CASSSPGGVSTDTQYF. CDR3 coding DNA: TGTGCCAGCAGCTCCCCGGGGGGGGTTAGCACAGATACGCAGTATTTT.

J is TRBJ2-7 and V is TRBV6-5; no reliable D call. Germline values: CDR1 MNHEY, CDR2 SVGAGI. Trimming left V 6 bases short and J 0 bases short, with 9 bases between. The CDR3 runs to 13 residues. The CDR3: CASSRIPSYEQYF. In DNA form, the CDR3 reads TGTGCCAGCAGCAGAATCCCCTCCTACGAGCAGTACTTC.